One and the same sample provided the 29 T cell receptor beta chains below, sequenced in a study of cytomegalovirus exposure and HLA in healthy donors. Data came from immunoSEQ multiplex PCR; TCRdb stores just in-frame clones and leaves some out. The sample contains about 64,000 clones, around 89% of which appear only once. What was sequenced was PBMCs. Every receptor here comes from a woman aged 18-29 years in good health and CMV-seronegative.

DNA for the CDR3: TGTGCCAGCAGGCCTCTAGCGGGAGAAGGCACAGATACGCAGTATTTT. This gives the protein CASRPLAGEGTDTQYF. The chain has TRBV7-3 and TRBJ2-3; TRBD2 agrees at 10 bases. CDR3 length: 16 residues. Trimming took 6 bases from V and 1 from J; bases not matched to a gene: 7. From germline, CDR1 is SGHTA and CDR2 FQGTGA. Supplemented by reference TRBV7-3 and TRBJ2-3, the full variable domain reads GAGVSQTPSNKVTEKGKYVELRCDPISGHTALYWYRQSLGQGPEFLIYFQGTGAADDSGLPNDRFFAVRPEGSVSTLKIQRTERGDSAVYLCASRPLAGEGTDTQYFGPGTRLTVL.

The chain employs TRBV4-3 and TRBJ2-6; perhaps TRBD1 as D (5 bases). Trimming removed 0 bases from V and 0 bases from J, with 6 bases in between. This CDR3 has 16 residues. The V gene's germline CDR1 is LGHNA and CDR2 YSLEER. The CDR3 nucleotides are TGCGCCAGCAGCCAAGAGCAGGGCTCTGGGGCCAACGTCCTGACTTTC. This sequence encodes CASSQEQGSGANVLTF.

The J gene is TRBJ1-2, the V gene TRBV6-1; a weak D match, TRBD1 (6 bases). The V and J ends lost 6 bases and 2 bases respectively, with 10 bases between them. Per the germline V gene, CDR1 is MNHNS and CDR2 is SASEGT. The CDR3 sequence is 13 residues long. CDR3 amino acids: CASRLQGNYGYTF. CDR3 sequence (DNA): TGTGCCAGCAGGTTACAGGGAAACTATGGCTACACCTTC.

Here the CDR3 DNA reads TGTGCCAGCAGTGTAGAGGGCGCGGGGGCCAACGTCCTGACTTTC. Translated, it gives CASSVEGAGANVLTF. This sequence joins TRBV2 and TRBJ2-6; possible D gene TRBD2, 5 bases. The CDR3 is 15 residues long. Trimming removed 4 bases at V and 4 bases at J, with 11 bases between. Germline CDR1 and CDR2: SNHLY and FYNNEI.

The chain employs TRBV6-5 and TRBJ2-7; 7 nucleotides line up with TRBD1. CDR3 size: 14 residues. CDR1 is MNHEY and CDR2 is SVGAGI in the germline V gene. Unmatched junction bases numbered 7, after V lost 2 bases and J lost 6 bases. CDR3 nucleotides: TGTGCCAGCAGTTACCAAGGACAGGCCAGCGAGCAGTACTTC. Translation gives CASSYQGQASEQYF.

This chain uses TRBV5-1 with TRBJ1-6, with no clear D. Trimming removed 2 bases from V and 7 bases from J, with 7 bases in between. This CDR3 contains 13 residues. The V gene's germline CDR1 is SGHRS and CDR2 YFSETQ. The CDR3 loop reads CASSFGGNSPLHF. Here the CDR3 DNA reads TGCGCCAGCAGCTTCGGAGGGAATTCACCCCTCCACTTT.

The chain carries TRBV4-3 and TRBJ1-4; D is uncertain. This CDR3 is built from 16 residues. The germline V and J ends were trimmed by 0 bases and 7 bases, with 15 bases remaining between them. Germline V lookup: CDR1 LGHNA, CDR2 YSLEER. CDR3 sequence reads: CASSQDPGDKSEKLFF. The CDR3 nucleotides are TGCGCCAGCAGCCAAGATCCGGGAGATAAGAGTGAAAAACTGTTTTTT.

The chain recombines TRBV5-1 with TRBJ2-2; 8 positions match TRBD2. V shed 3 bases, J shed 3 bases, and the junction held 7 bases outside the gene matches. The germline V gene has CDR1 SGHRS and CDR2 YFSETQ. The CDR3 consists of 16 residues. The CDR3 coding sequence is TGCGCCAGCAGCTCGGGCGCGGGGGGAGACACCGGGGAGCTGTTTTTT. This sequence encodes CASSSGAGGDTGELFF. The full variable domain, completed using reference TRBV5-1 and TRBJ2-2, is KAGVTQTPRYLIKTRGQQVTLSCSPISGHRSVSWYQQTPGQGLQFLFEYFSETQRNKGNFPGRFSGRQFSNSRSEMNVSTLELGDSALYLCASSSGAGGDTGELFFGEGSRLTVL.

The rearrangement uses TRBV29-1 and TRBJ1-2; 8 nucleotides line up with TRBD1. The CDR3 spans 12 residues. The trim removed 3 bases at V and 3 bases at J, leaving 0 bases unmatched. Looked up from germline, CDR1 is SQVTM and CDR2 is ANQGSEA. The CDR3, as DNA: TGCAGCGTTGAGGACAGGGACTATGGCTACACCTTC. It specifies CSVEDRDYGYTF.

In this sample, this clone turned up once. The CDR3 nucleotides read TGTGCCAGCAGCCTTTGGACAGGGGGATCGGAGACCCAGTACTTC. It codes for CASSLWTGGSETQYF. The chain couples TRBV7-6 to TRBJ2-5, with 10 nucleotides matching TRBD1. The CDR3 consists of 15 residues. V was pared by 5 bases and J by 5 bases, with 8 bases of the junction left unmatched. CDR1 and CDR2 from the germline V gene are SGHVS and FNYEAQ.

The V and J genes are TRBV9 and TRBJ1-2; no definite D call. The CDR3 runs to 12 residues. Germline V gene sequence: CDR1 SGDLS, CDR2 YYNGEE. V was trimmed by 4 bases and J by 9 bases, leaving 13 bases between them. The CDR3 DNA sequence: TGTGCCAGCAGCCCCGTTTTCGGGAGCTACACCTTC. It yields the protein CASSPVFGSYTF.

The chain couples TRBV7-2 to TRBJ1-5, with D possibly TRBD1 on 5 matching bases. CDR3 length: 15 residues. The germline V gene encodes CDR1 SGHTA and CDR2 FQGNSA. The V end was cut by 2 bases, the J end by 3 bases, with 11 bases between. CDR3 sequence reads: CASSLSAGSNQPQHF. The CDR3, as DNA: TGTGCCAGCAGCTTATCGGCAGGGTCCAATCAGCCCCAGCATTTT.

The gene calls are TRBV2 and TRBJ1-1; maybe TRBD1 (6 bases). Trimming removed 5 bases at V and 2 bases at J, with 12 bases between. The germline V gene encodes CDR1 SNHLY and CDR2 FYNNEI. This CDR3 has 14 residues. DNA for the CDR3: TGTGCCAGCAGTCCACAGGGCGGAAACACTGAAGCTTTCTTT. Translating gives CASSPQGGNTEAFF. The full variable domain, in which reference TRBV2 and TRBJ1-1 provide the parts outside the CDR3, is EPEVTQTPSHQVTQMGQEVILRCVPISNHLYFYWYRQILGQKVEFLVSFYNNEISEKSEIFDDQFSVERPDGSNFTLKIRSTKLEDSAMYFCASSPQGGNTEAFFGQGTRLTVV.

V gene TRBV7-2 combines with J gene TRBJ1-3; no firm D call. The CDR3 has 16 residues. V was shortened by 5 bases and J by 0 bases, with 14 bases between the two germline ends. Germline V lookup: CDR1 SGHTA, CDR2 FQGNSA. The CDR3 nucleotides are TGTGCCAGCAGCCCTAAACCCAACAGCTCTGGAAACACCATATATTTT. Translating gives CASSPKPNSSGNTIYF.

The chain combines TRBV4-2 with TRBJ1-1; weak D call: TRBD1 (6 bases). This CDR3 contains 15 residues. Germline values: CDR1 LGHNA, CDR2 YNFKEQ. Trimming took 1 base from V and 1 from J, leaving 10 bases between them. The CDR3 sequence is CASSQVRTANTEAFF. In DNA, the CDR3 is TGTGCCAGCAGCCAAGTCCGGACAGCGAACACTGAAGCTTTCTTT.

The gene calls are TRBV7-2 and TRBJ2-2; no definite D call. With 3 bases removed from V and 6 bases from J, the gap between germline ends came to 8 bases. The germline V gene encodes CDR1 SGHTA and CDR2 FQGNSA. CDR3 length: 13 amino acids. The CDR3: CASSLYRAGELFF. The CDR3 nucleotides read TGTGCCAGCAGCTTGTACAGAGCCGGGGAGCTGTTTTTT.

This chain connects TRBV5-5 to TRBJ1-5, with 9 nucleotides matching TRBD1. Germline V gene lookup returns CDR1 SGHKS and CDR2 YYEKEE (reference sequence). With V trimmed by 4 bases and J by 5 bases, 7 bases remained unmatched. CDR3 length: 15 residues. CDR3 protein: CASSQDGTGHQPQHF. In nucleotides, the CDR3 is TGTGCCAGCAGCCAAGATGGGACAGGGCATCAGCCCCAGCATTTT.

This chain uses TRBV27 with TRBJ2-7, with 13 bases that match TRBD2. The V gene end was trimmed by 7 bases and the J gene end by 4 bases; junction bases not matched to a gene: 4. The CDR3 is 14 residues long. Germline CDR1 is MNHEY and CDR2 is SMNVEV (reference sequence). The CDR3 reads CASKKTSGRYEQYF. The CDR3 DNA reads as TGTGCCAGCAAGAAGACTAGCGGGAGGTACGAGCAGTACTTC.

This clone was recorded once. The chain is built from TRBV7-2 and TRBJ2-7; D is undetermined. CDR3 length: 11 amino acids. The V gene's germline CDR1 is SGHTA and CDR2 FQGNSA. V was clipped by 1 base and J by 5 bases, with 3 bases between them. As DNA, the CDR3 is TGTGCCAGCAGCTTAGTAGACGAGCAGTACTTC. This codes for CASSLVDEQYF.

The CDR3 reads CASSSRSGSDNEQFF. The CDR3, as DNA: TGTGCCAGCAGCTCCCGGTCAGGGTCGGACAATGAGCAGTTCTTC. The J gene is TRBJ2-1, the V gene TRBV5-4; weak D call: TRBD1 (5 bases). CDR3 length equals 15 residues. V was trimmed by 3 bases and J by 5 bases, leaving 15 bases between them. CDR1 is SGHNT and CDR2 is YYREEE in the germline V gene (reference sequence).

The chain carries TRBV13 and TRBJ1-2, with 7 bases lining up with TRBD1. With V trimmed by 6 bases and J by 3 bases, 7 bases remained unmatched. CDR1 is PRHDT, CDR2 FYEKMQ, per germline (reference sequence). The CDR3 runs to 14 residues. For the CDR3, the DNA is TGTGCCAGCAGACTCACCCAGGGGGACTATGGCTACACCTTC. Translating it yields CASRLTQGDYGYTF.

This rearrangement joins TRBV6-1 to TRBJ1-1; D gene unclear. Germline values: CDR1 MNHNS, CDR2 SASEGT. V gave up 1 base and J gave up 4 bases, with 13 bases separating them. This CDR3 has 15 amino acids. The CDR3 DNA is TGTGCCAGCAGTGAAGGTCTGCCGGGTTTCACTGAAGCTTTCTTT. Translating it yields CASSEGLPGFTEAFF.

CDR3 DNA sequence: TGTGCCAGCAGCCCCCGGGACAGGGGGTTAACAGATACGCAGTATTTT. Its translation is CASSPRDRGLTDTQYF. V usage is TRBV9 and J usage is TRBJ2-3; TRBD1 matches at 11 bases. Germline loops: CDR1 SGDLS, CDR2 YYNGEE. The CDR3 spans 16 residues. V was pared by 4 bases and J by 3 bases, with 7 bases of the junction left unmatched.

This clone occurred a few times. CDR3 residues: CASSGHGTGNQPQHF. Here the CDR3 DNA reads TGTGCCAGCAGCGGACATGGGACAGGCAATCAGCCCCAGCATTTT. The chain uses TRBV2 and TRBJ1-5; 7 bases fit TRBD1. Per germline, CDR1 SNHLY and CDR2 FYNNEI. The CDR3 is made up of 15 amino acids. V was pared by 6 bases and J by 2 bases, with 7 bases of the junction left unmatched.

The rearrangement links TRBV28 to TRBJ2-2; 7 nucleotides agree with TRBD1. J lost 9 bases, V lost 7 bases, and 11 bases had no gene match. The CDR3 length is 14 residues. Per the germline V gene, CDR1 is MDHEN and CDR2 is SYDVKM. CDR3 DNA sequence: TGTGCCAGCACACCCCGGGACAGACCGTGGGAGCTGTTTTTT. It translates to CASTPRDRPWELFF.

The DNA of the CDR3 is TGTGCCAGTAGTAGAAAGACAGTGACCACTGAAGCTTTCTTT. Translating it yields CASSRKTVTTEAFF. The rearrangement links TRBV19 to TRBJ1-1, with D tentatively TRBD1 (5 bases). Looked up from germline, CDR1 is LNHDA and CDR2 is SQIVND (reference sequence). The CDR3 length is 14 residues. The V and J ends lost 4 bases and 4 bases respectively, with 13 bases between them.

The CDR3 DNA reads TGTGCCAGCAGCCTCCGGGACAGCTTCAATCAGCCCCAGCATTTT. Protein sequence: CASSLRDSFNQPQHF. This chain uses TRBV5-5 with TRBJ1-5; 7 nucleotides match TRBD1. The germline V gene encodes CDR1 SGHKS and CDR2 YYEKEE (reference sequence). V lost 4 bases and J lost 3; bases outside the gene matches: 7. The CDR3 runs to 15 residues.

This rearrangement joins TRBV7-2 to TRBJ2-7; 9 bases line up with TRBD2. CDR3 length: 15 residues. V dropped 5 bases and J dropped 5; count of bases not matched to a gene: 10. The germline V gene encodes CDR1 SGHTA and CDR2 FQGNSA. The CDR3 nucleotides are TGTGCCAGCAGCGTCAGTAGCGGGGGCTTAGACGAGCAGTACTTC. Translation: CASSVSSGGLDEQYF.

This clone was seen more than once but under ten times. This chain uses TRBV2 with TRBJ2-7, with D perhaps TRBD1 (5 bases). CDR1 and CDR2 (germline): SNHLY, FYNNEI. This CDR3 contains 13 residues. Trimming stripped 1 base from V and 3 bases from J, with 7 bases between. This chain's CDR3 is CASSEVQDYEQYF. CDR3 sequence (DNA): TGTGCCAGCAGTGAAGTACAGGACTACGAGCAGTACTTC.